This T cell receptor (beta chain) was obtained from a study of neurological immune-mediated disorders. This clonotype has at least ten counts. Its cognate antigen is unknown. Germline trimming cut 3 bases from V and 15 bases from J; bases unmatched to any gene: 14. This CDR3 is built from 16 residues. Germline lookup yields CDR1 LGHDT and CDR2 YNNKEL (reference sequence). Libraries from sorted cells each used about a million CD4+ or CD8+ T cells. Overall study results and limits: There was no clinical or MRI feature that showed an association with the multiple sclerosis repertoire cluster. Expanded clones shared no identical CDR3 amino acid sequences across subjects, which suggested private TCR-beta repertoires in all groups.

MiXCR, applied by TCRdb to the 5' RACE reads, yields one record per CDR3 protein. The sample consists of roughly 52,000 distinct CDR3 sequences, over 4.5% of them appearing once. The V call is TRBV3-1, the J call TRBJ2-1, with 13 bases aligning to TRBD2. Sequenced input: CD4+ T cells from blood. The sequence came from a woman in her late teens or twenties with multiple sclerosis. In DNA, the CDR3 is TGTGCCAGCAGCCAGGGGGGACTAGCGGGGTCCCGAGCACTGTTCTTC. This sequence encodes CASSQGGLAGSRALFF.